These 20 T cell receptor beta chains originate from one sample sequenced in a study of blood T cell repertoires in COVID-19 (dated by TCRdb to about 2020). The library was prepared using the immunoSEQ multiplex PCR assay. This immuneACCESS table, as held by TCRdb, lists in-frame sequences with V and J called but not all clones. Of the missing ones, under half trace to an unresolved V gene in checked studies; the others have no known cause. Within this sample are more than 80,000 clones, with about four fifths of them counted one time only. 6% to 7.5% of the sample goes to the ten largest clones. Sequenced: peripheral blood. These receptors came from a man aged 50-60 years with active or convalescent COVID-19.

The V call is TRBV6-2 or TRBV6-3, the J call TRBJ1-2; the match to TRBD1 covers 9 bases. The CDR3 loop spans 13 amino acids. The V and J ends lost 2 bases and 8 bases, in that order; junction bases with no gene match: 3. Per germline, CDR1 MNHEY and CDR2 SVGEGT. CDR3 amino acids: CASSYVDRGGYTF. The CDR3 DNA follows: TGTGCCAGCAGTTACGTGGACAGGGGCGGCTACACCTTC.

This rearrangement joins TRBV19 to TRBJ2-7, with D maybe TRBD2 (5 bases). From germline, CDR1 is LNHDA and CDR2 SQIVND (reference sequence). There are 13 residues in the CDR3. V shed 5 bases and J shed 7 bases, with 15 bases lying between them. CDR3 region: CASSPQIRGEQYV. The CDR3 coding sequence is TGTGCCAGTAGTCCCCAGATCAGAGGGGAGCAGTACGTC.

This clone was seen just once. Here the CDR3 reads CASSSSGSYNEQFF. CDR3 nucleotide sequence: TGCGCCAGCAGCTCCTCGGGGTCCTACAATGAGCAGTTCTTC. This chain joins TRBV5-1 and TRBJ2-1; D is possibly TRBD2 (5 bases). Germline V gene lookup returns CDR1 SGHRS and CDR2 YFSETQ. Trimming shortened V by 3 bases and J by 1 base, and 8 bases separated the two germline ends. CDR3 length: 14 residues.

This CDR3 reads CASSYSLAGYQETQYF. CDR3 coding DNA: TGTGCCAGCAGTTACTCCTTAGCGGGATACCAAGAGACCCAGTACTTC. V usage is TRBV6-2 or TRBV6-3 and J usage is TRBJ2-5; TRBD2 matches at 8 bases. Germline assignment: CDR1 MNHEY and CDR2 SVGEGT. The CDR3 covers 16 residues. Trimming at V came to 0 bases and at J to 0 bases, leaving 3 bases not matched to a gene.

This rearrangement joins TRBV2 to TRBJ2-5; possible D gene TRBD2, 7 bases. Germline lookup yields CDR1 SNHLY and CDR2 FYNNEI. The CDR3 has 13 amino acids. V shed 6 bases and J shed 5 bases, with 13 bases lying between them. This CDR3 reads CASRGGGYETQYF. The CDR3 DNA follows: TGTGCCAGCAGAGGGGGAGGGTACGAGACCCAGTACTTC.

The V call is TRBV27, the J call TRBJ1-2; TRBD1 matches at 7 bases. V shed 6 bases, J shed 4 bases, and the junction held 2 bases outside the gene matches. Germline V gene lookup returns CDR1 MNHEY and CDR2 SMNVEV (reference sequence). The CDR3 runs 12 residues. CDR3 sequence reads: CASRRTGYGYTF. CDR3 nucleotides: TGTGCCAGCAGAAGGACAGGCTATGGCTACACCTTC.

This clone was detected only once. This chain connects TRBV15 to TRBJ2-3; TRBD1 agrees at 8 bases. Germline V CDR1 and CDR2: LNHNV, YYDKDF (reference sequence). V shed 6 bases and J 7 bases; nucleotides not matched to a gene: 15. The CDR3 extends over 16 amino acids. The CDR3 DNA reads TGTGCCACCAGGACGACAGGGGATACGGAGCCATATACGCAGTATTTT. Translated: CATRTTGDTEPYTQYF. Variable domain in full (rest from reference TRBV15 and TRBJ2-3): DAMVIQNPRYQVTQFGKPVTLSCSQTLNHNVMYWYQQKSSQAPKLLFHYYDKDFNNEADTPDNFQSRRPNTSFCFLDIRSPGLGDTAMYLCATRTTGDTEPYTQYFGPGTRLTVL.

The chain carries TRBV27 and TRBJ2-5, with 8 positions matching TRBD1. The J segment lost 5 bases and the V segment lost 6 bases, leaving 11 bases of the junction unmatched. CDR3 size: 15 residues. The V gene's germline CDR1 is MNHEY and CDR2 SMNVEV (reference sequence). CDR3 nucleotide sequence: TGTGCCAGCAGCCCCAGACAGGGGCGAAGGGAGACCCAGTACTTC. Translating gives CASSPRQGRRETQYF.

This clone occurred once. The chain combines TRBV4-1 with TRBJ2-1, with 9 positions matching TRBD1. This CDR3 has 15 residues. V was clipped by 5 bases and J by 9 bases; unmatched bases: 11. Germline CDR1 MGHRA, CDR2 YSYEKL. CDR3 region: CASSDAGTGLSEQFF. The CDR3 nucleotides are TGCGCCAGCAGCGACGCCGGGACAGGGCTCTCTGAGCAGTTCTTC.

This clone was seen more than once but under ten times. J is TRBJ2-1 and V is TRBV5-4; the match to TRBD1 covers 9 bases. CDR1 and CDR2 from the germline V gene are SGHNT and YYREEE (reference sequence). J gave up 5 bases and V 4 bases, and 7 bases lay outside the gene matches. This CDR3 spans 15 amino acids. DNA of the CDR3: TGTGCCAGCAGCCCCCGGGACAGGGCAAACAATGAGCAGTTCTTC. As protein: CASSPRDRANNEQFF.

The CDR3 sequence: CASSPQDSDTQYF. The CDR3 coding sequence is TGTGCCAGCAGCCCTCAGGATTCAGATACGCAGTATTTT. The J gene is TRBJ2-3, the V gene TRBV7-9; D gene unclear. CDR1 and CDR2 from the germline V gene are SEHNR and FQNEAQ (reference sequence). Trimming cost V 5 bases and J 4 bases, with 10 bases left between them. CDR3 size: 13 residues.

The rearrangement uses TRBV7-2 and TRBJ1-6, with D possibly TRBD1 on 5 matching bases. CDR1 SGHTA and CDR2 FQGNSA come from the germline V gene. The CDR3 loop spans 14 amino acids. V lost 2 bases and J 13 bases, leaving 15 bases between the germline ends. The CDR3 reads CASSLPGGATPLHF. For the CDR3, the DNA is TGTGCCAGCAGCTTACCGGGAGGGGCAACCCCCCTCCACTTT.

Turning to this clone: The junction differs from germline at one of its ends, possibly a read error. The chain is built from TRBV5-6 and TRBJ2-7; 8 nucleotides agree with TRBD1. Germline CDR1 SGHDT, CDR2 YYEEEE. The CDR3 consists of 13 residues. The CDR3 sequence: CATSLLTGGEQYF. DNA of the CDR3: TGTGCCACCAGCTTGTTAACAGGGGGGGAGCAGTACTTC.

The chain is built from TRBV24-1 and TRBJ2-1, with 10 bases fitting TRBD1. The V segment lost 5 bases and the J segment 4 bases; nucleotides outside the gene matches: 10. Looked up from germline, CDR1 is KGHDR and CDR2 is SFDVKD. The CDR3 is 17 residues long. The CDR3 DNA reads TGTGCCACCAGTGCGCGGGGACCGGGACAGGGGTACAATGAGCAGTTCTTC. This sequence encodes CATSARGPGQGYNEQFF.

The chain combines TRBV29-1 with TRBJ2-7; 9 bases match TRBD1. With 6 bases clipped from V and 2 bases from J, the junction kept 2 bases outside the gene matches. This CDR3 comprises 12 residues. Looked up from germline, CDR1 is SQVTM and CDR2 is ANQGSEA. This chain's CDR3 is CSVTGGTYEQYF. The CDR3 DNA is TGCAGCGTGACAGGGGGGACCTACGAGCAGTACTTC.

A single count supports this clone. The chain combines TRBV12-3 or TRBV12-4 with TRBJ2-2; D unresolved. The CDR3 contains 11 residues. V was clipped by 5 bases and J by 9 bases, with 7 bases between them. The CDR3 bases are TGTGCCAGCAGTCAGTCCAGGGAGCTGTTTTTT. It specifies CASSQSRELFF.

The CDR3 sequence: CASSPGQGARGGEKLFF. The CDR3 nucleotides read TGTGCCAGCAGCCCGGGACAGGGGGCGCGAGGGGGTGAAAAACTGTTTTTT. The V and J genes are TRBV2 and TRBJ1-4; 12 bases are a match to TRBD1. The trim removed 6 bases at V and 7 bases at J, leaving 12 bases unmatched. The CDR3 length is 17 residues. CDR1 and CDR2 (germline): SNHLY, FYNNEI.

The gene calls are TRBV19 and TRBJ2-5; possibly TRBD1 for D (6 bases). CDR3 length equals 16 residues. Looked up from germline, CDR1 is LNHDA and CDR2 is SQIVND (reference sequence). The V and J ends lost 3 bases and 4 bases respectively, with 18 bases between them. In DNA form, the CDR3 reads TGTGCCAGTAGTATGATTGGGGGCCTGAGCGGAGAGACCCAGTACTTC. Translating gives CASSMIGGLSGETQYF.

V usage is TRBV3-1 (or the pseudogene TRBV3-2) and J usage is TRBJ1-2; 7 nucleotides align to TRBD1. The CDR3 totals 14 residues. CDR1 and CDR2 (germline): LGHDT, YNNKEL (reference sequence). With V trimmed by 3 bases and J by 6 bases, 7 bases remained unmatched. The CDR3 is CASSHGTARDGYTF. As DNA, the CDR3 is TGTGCCAGCAGCCACGGGACAGCCCGGGATGGCTACACCTTC.

This clone was counted a few times. This chain links TRBV15 with TRBJ1-3, with D unclear. The CDR3 spans 15 residues. Trimming stripped 0 bases from V and 1 base from J, with 7 bases between. Germline V CDR1 and CDR2: LNHNV, YYDKDF (reference sequence). The CDR3 spells CATSRDRSSGNTIYF. The CDR3 DNA is TGTGCCACCAGCAGAGATCGGAGTTCTGGAAACACCATATATTTT.